This T cell receptor beta chain was sequenced in a study of cytomegalovirus exposure and HLA in healthy donors. PCR used 60 Vbeta primers and 13 Jbeta primers. As handled by the study authors: Later analysis identified tens of millions of unique TCR beta chains, approximately 11 million shared. The assay was immunoSEQ multiplex PCR, and TCRdb's table has in-frame clones only and misses some. D and trimming were read from the DNA, whereas the V and J calls and clone size are those reported in that table. The data contain roughly 150,000 clones, 64% of them singletons. Worth noting for this clone: Its antigen is currently unknown.

The study, taken as a whole, reports: Cytomegalovirus-associated status was assigned to approximately 160 TCR beta chains. The authors later found most CMV-associated TCR beta chains appeared HLA-restricted.

The CDR3 length is 13 residues. CDR1 and CDR2 (germline): MDHEN, SYDVKM. Trimming took off 3 bases at V and 5 bases at J, with 11 bases between the two ends. V usage is TRBV28 and J usage is TRBJ2-7, with D possibly TRBD1 on 6 matching bases. The TCR was taken from a woman between 25 and 40 years old in good health and CMV-seropositive. The sequenced sample was PBMCs. The CDR3: CASSFVGAHEQYF. CDR3 nucleotide sequence: TGTGCCAGCAGTTTTGTGGGGGCCCACGAGCAGTACTTC.